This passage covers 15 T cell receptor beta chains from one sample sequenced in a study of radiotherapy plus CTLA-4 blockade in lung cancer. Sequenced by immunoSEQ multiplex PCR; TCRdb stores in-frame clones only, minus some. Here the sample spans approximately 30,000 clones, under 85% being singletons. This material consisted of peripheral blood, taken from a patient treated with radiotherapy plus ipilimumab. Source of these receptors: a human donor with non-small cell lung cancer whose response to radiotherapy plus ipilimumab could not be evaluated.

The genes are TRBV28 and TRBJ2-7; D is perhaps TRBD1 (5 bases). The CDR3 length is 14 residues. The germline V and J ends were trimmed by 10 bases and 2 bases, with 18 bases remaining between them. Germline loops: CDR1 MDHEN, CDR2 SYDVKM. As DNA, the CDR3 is TGTGCCACCAGGCAGGGTCGGCTAACCTACGAGCAGTACTTC. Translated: CATRQGRLTYEQYF.

The CDR3 DNA follows: TGTGCCAGCTCACTACTACCGGGACTAGCGGACACAGATACGCAGTATTTT. It encodes CASSLLPGLADTDTQYF. This chain uses TRBV18 with TRBJ2-3, with 11 bases identical to TRBD2. Germline CDR1 is KGHSH and CDR2 is LQKENI. This CDR3 is built from 17 residues. With 4 bases clipped from V and 2 bases from J, the junction kept 8 bases outside the gene matches.

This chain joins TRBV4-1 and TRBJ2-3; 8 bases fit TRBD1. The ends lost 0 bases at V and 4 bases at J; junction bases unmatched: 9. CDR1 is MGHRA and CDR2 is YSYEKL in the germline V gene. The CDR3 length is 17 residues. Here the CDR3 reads CASSQDMQGALSDTQYF. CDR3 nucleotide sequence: TGCGCCAGCAGCCAAGATATGCAGGGGGCTTTGTCAGATACGCAGTATTTT.

This CDR3 is CASSYSPQGGYEQYF. Written as DNA, the CDR3 is TGTGCCAGCAGTTACTCCCCCCAGGGGGGCTACGAGCAGTACTTC. The rearrangement joins TRBV6-6 to TRBJ2-7; a weak D match, TRBD1 (7 bases). This CDR3 is 15 amino acids long. CDR1 is MNHNY, CDR2 SVGAGI, per germline (reference sequence). With 0 bases removed from V and 3 bases from J, the gap between germline ends came to 12 bases.

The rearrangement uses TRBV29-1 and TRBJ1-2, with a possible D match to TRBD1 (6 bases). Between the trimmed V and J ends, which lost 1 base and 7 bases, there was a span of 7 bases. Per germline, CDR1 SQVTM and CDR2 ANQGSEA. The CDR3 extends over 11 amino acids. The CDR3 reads CSVEGGGGYTF. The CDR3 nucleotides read TGCAGCGTTGAAGGAGGGGGTGGCTACACCTTC.

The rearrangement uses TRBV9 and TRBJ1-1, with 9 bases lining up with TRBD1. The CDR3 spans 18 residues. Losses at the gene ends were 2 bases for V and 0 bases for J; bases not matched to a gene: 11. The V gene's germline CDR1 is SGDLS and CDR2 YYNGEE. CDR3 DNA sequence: TGTGCCAGCAGCGTGACCGGGACAGGGACTAAAATGAACACTGAAGCTTTCTTT. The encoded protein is CASSVTGTGTKMNTEAFF. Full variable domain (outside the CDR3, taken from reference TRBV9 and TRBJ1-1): DSGVTQTPKHLITATGQRVTLRCSPRSGDLSVYWYQQSLDQGLQFLIQYYNGEERAKGNILERFSAQQFPDLHSELNLSSLELGDSALYFCASSVTGTGTKMNTEAFFGQGTRLTVV.

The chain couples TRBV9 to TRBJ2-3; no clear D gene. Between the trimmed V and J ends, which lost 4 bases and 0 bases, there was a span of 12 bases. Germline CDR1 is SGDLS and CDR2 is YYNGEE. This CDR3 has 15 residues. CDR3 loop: CASSLTTTSTDTQYF. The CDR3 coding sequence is TGTGCCAGCAGCCTGACAACCACTAGCACAGATACGCAGTATTTT. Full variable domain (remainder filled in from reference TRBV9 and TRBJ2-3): DSGVTQTPKHLITATGQRVTLRCSPRSGDLSVYWYQQSLDQGLQFLIQYYNGEERAKGNILERFSAQQFPDLHSELNLSSLELGDSALYFCASSLTTTSTDTQYFGPGTRLTVL.

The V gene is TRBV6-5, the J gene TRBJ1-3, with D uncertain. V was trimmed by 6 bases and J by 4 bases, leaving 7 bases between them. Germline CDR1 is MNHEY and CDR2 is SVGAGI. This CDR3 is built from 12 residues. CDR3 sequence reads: CASSLQGNTIYF. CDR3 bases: TGTGCCAGCAGCCTCCAGGGAAACACCATATATTTT.

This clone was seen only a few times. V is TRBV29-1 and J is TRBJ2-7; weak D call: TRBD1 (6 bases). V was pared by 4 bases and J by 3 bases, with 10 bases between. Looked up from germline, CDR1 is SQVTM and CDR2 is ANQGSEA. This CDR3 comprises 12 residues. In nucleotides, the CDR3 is TGCAGCGTTGGGGACACACTCTACGAGCAGTACTTC. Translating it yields CSVGDTLYEQYF.

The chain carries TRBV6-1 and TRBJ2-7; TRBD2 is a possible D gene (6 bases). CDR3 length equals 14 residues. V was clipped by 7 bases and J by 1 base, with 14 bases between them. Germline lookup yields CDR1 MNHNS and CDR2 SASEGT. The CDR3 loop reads CASNAGTSSYEQYF. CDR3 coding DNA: TGTGCCAGCAACGCCGGGACTTCTTCCTACGAGCAGTACTTC.

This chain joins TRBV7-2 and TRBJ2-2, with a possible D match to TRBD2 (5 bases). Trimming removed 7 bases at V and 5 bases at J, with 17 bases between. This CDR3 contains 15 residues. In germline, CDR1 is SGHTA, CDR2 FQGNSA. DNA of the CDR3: TGTGCCAGCAACCCTGGGCTAGCAAATACCGGGGAGCTGTTTTTT. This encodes CASNPGLANTGELFF.

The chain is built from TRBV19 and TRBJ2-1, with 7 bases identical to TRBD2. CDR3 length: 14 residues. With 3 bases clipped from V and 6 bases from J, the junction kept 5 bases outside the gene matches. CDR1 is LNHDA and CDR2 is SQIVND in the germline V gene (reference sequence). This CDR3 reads CASSIGLAVNEQFF. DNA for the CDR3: TGTGCCAGTAGTATTGGGCTAGCGGTCAATGAGCAGTTCTTC.

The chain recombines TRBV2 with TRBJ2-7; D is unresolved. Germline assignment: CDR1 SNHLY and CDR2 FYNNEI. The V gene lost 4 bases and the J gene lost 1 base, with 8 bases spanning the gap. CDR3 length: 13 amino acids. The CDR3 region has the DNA TGTGCCAGCAGTGCTGTAAAATCCTACGAGCAGTACTTC. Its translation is CASSAVKSYEQYF.

CDR3 DNA sequence: TGTGCCAGCAGCTACTCAGCGGGAGGTCCCGAGCAGTACTTC. Amino acid sequence: CASSYSAGGPEQYF. The chain links TRBV11-2 to TRBJ2-7; 9 nucleotides line up with TRBD2. V was pared by 4 bases and J by 6 bases, with 7 bases of the junction left unmatched. The CDR3 totals 14 residues. Germline V gene lookup returns CDR1 SGHAT and CDR2 FQNNGV.

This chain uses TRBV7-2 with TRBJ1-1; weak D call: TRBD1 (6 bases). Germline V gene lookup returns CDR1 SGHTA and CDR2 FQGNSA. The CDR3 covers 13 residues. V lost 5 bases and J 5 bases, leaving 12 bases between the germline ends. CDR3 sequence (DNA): TGTGCCAGCAGCAAACAGGGATGGACTGAAGCTTTCTTT. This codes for CASSKQGWTEAFF.